The next 20 T cell receptor beta chains were all read from a single sample in a study of cytomegalovirus exposure and HLA in healthy donors. PCR employed 60 Vbeta and 13 Jbeta primers. Profiling relied on immunoSEQ multiplex PCR, and the TCRdb table lists in-frame clones only, not all of them. The sample has 70,000 to 90,000 clones, about four fifths seen once. What was sequenced was PBMCs. These receptors all come from a male donor in good health and CMV-seropositive.

The CDR3: CASSQILLFSYEQYF. The CDR3 region has the DNA TGCGCCAGCAGCCAAATCCTCCTATTCTCCTACGAGCAGTACTTC. The chain links TRBV4-1 to TRBJ2-7; D uncertain. Trimming stripped 2 bases from V and 0 bases from J, with 11 bases between. The CDR3 is made up of 15 amino acids. Germline values: CDR1 MGHRA, CDR2 YSYEKL.

The DNA for the CDR3 is TGTGCCAGCAGCTTAAATCCGGGGATGGGTGAGCCCCAGCATTTT. Its protein is CASSLNPGMGEPQHF. The chain is built from TRBV11-2 and TRBJ1-5, with no clear D. The CDR3 length is 15 residues. V lost 2 bases and J 8 bases, leaving 16 bases between the germline ends. Germline V gene sequence: CDR1 SGHAT, CDR2 FQNNGV.

This clone turned up a few times. The CDR3 DNA is TGTGCCAGCAGTTTAGACAGGGGATCCTACGAGCAGTACTTC. Translated: CASSLDRGSYEQYF. The V and J genes are TRBV27 and TRBJ2-7; 8 bases line up with TRBD1. CDR1 is MNHEY and CDR2 is SMNVEV in the germline V gene (reference sequence). The CDR3 runs 14 residues. V shed 2 bases and J 1 base; nucleotides not matched to a gene: 1.

This clone turned up a few times. This chain connects TRBV4-1 to TRBJ2-7; 7 positions match TRBD1. Losses at the gene ends were 1 base for V and 3 bases for J; bases not matched to a gene: 9. This CDR3 contains 16 residues. Per the germline V gene, CDR1 is MGHRA and CDR2 is YSYEKL. The CDR3 DNA reads TGCGCCAGCAGCCAAGGTGGATTACAGGGGAACTACGAGCAGTACTTC. It yields the protein CASSQGGLQGNYEQYF.

The table lists this clone with a few counts. The V call is TRBV6-6, the J call TRBJ2-7; D ambiguous. V lost 2 bases and J lost 0, with 8 bases in between. The CDR3 totals 14 residues. Germline CDR1 reads MNHNY; CDR2 reads SVGAGI (reference sequence). The CDR3 DNA reads TGTGCCAGCAGTTACGGCCAGGCCTCCTACGAGCAGTACTTC. This encodes CASSYGQASYEQYF.

The chain couples TRBV7-2 to TRBJ2-5; the D is unclear. Germline V gene lookup returns CDR1 SGHTA and CDR2 FQGNSA. Trimming took 3 bases from V and 4 from J, leaving 3 bases between them. There are 11 residues in the CDR3. CDR3 amino acids: CASSFLETQYF. The CDR3 DNA reads TGTGCCAGCAGCTTTCTAGAGACCCAGTACTTC.

This clone is a singleton in its sample. This CDR3 reads CASSQDRVGNQPQHF. In nucleotides, the CDR3 is TGCGCCAGCAGCCAGGACAGGGTAGGAAACCAGCCCCAGCATTTT. This rearrangement joins TRBV4-3 to TRBJ1-5, with 8 bases that match TRBD1. The germline gives CDR1 LGHNA, CDR2 YSLEER. The CDR3 contains 15 residues. V dropped 3 bases and J dropped 7; count of bases not matched to a gene: 8.

The chain's CDR3 is CASLERGGSEKLFF. The CDR3 DNA is TGTGCCAGCCTGGAGAGGGGAGGGAGTGAAAAACTGTTTTTT. The chain carries TRBV19 and TRBJ1-4; a weak D match, TRBD1 (5 bases). The ends were cut back, 9 bases at V and 7 bases at J, with 18 bases in the middle. The CDR3 totals 14 residues. CDR1 LNHDA and CDR2 SQIVND come from the germline V gene (reference sequence).

The chain is built from TRBV5-1 and TRBJ1-2; D perhaps matches TRBD1 (6 bases). V was trimmed by 6 bases and J by 4 bases, leaving 13 bases between them. The CDR3 covers 13 residues. Germline V lookup: CDR1 SGHRS, CDR2 YFSETQ. CDR3 in amino acids: CASTPGGPYGYTF. The CDR3 region has the DNA TGCGCCAGCACCCCGGGGGGGCCCTATGGCTACACCTTC.

J is TRBJ2-4 and V is TRBV6-1; the D is unclear. This CDR3 has 16 amino acids. V lost 3 bases and J lost 0, with 12 bases in between. CDR1 is MNHNS, CDR2 SASEGT, per germline. The CDR3 region has the DNA TGTGCCAGCAGTGAGGATCTAGGAGTAGCCAAAAACATTCAGTACTTC. This gives the protein CASSEDLGVAKNIQYF.

The DNA of the CDR3 is TGTGCCAGCAGCTTTGGGGGGAATTCACCCCTCCACTTT. Residues: CASSFGGNSPLHF. This rearrangement joins TRBV11-2 to TRBJ1-6, with TRBD1 as a possible D gene (5 bases). Germline CDR1 reads SGHAT; CDR2 reads FQNNGV. The V end lost 3 bases, the J end lost 7 bases, and 7 bases lay between the germline ends. CDR3 length: 13 amino acids.

The chain joins TRBV27 to TRBJ2-7, with 9 positions matching TRBD2. Germline assignment: CDR1 MNHEY and CDR2 SMNVEV (reference sequence). V was pared by 2 bases and J by 2 bases, with 4 bases of the junction left unmatched. CDR3 length: 15 amino acids. CDR3 sequence reads: CASSLNLAGPYEQYF. The CDR3 DNA is TGTGCCAGCAGTTTAAACCTAGCGGGGCCCTACGAGCAGTACTTC.

This chain links TRBV5-1 with TRBJ2-6, with TRBD1 matching 7 bases. Germline V lookup: CDR1 SGHRS, CDR2 YFSETQ. This CDR3 spans 16 amino acids. V dropped 3 bases and J dropped 0; count of bases not matched to a gene: 3. CDR3 nucleotides: TGCGCCAGCAGCTCGGACAGGTCCTCTGGGGCCAACGTCCTGACTTTC. Protein: CASSSDRSSGANVLTF.

This clone has only one observation. This sequence joins TRBV10-1 and TRBJ2-1; 8 nucleotides agree with TRBD2. Germline V gene sequence: CDR1 WNHNN, CDR2 SYGVQD (reference sequence). Trimming took 2 bases from V and 4 from J; bases not matched to a gene: 7. This CDR3 is built from 16 residues. The chain's CDR3 is CASSEEYTSGYNEQFF. The CDR3 DNA reads TGCGCCAGCAGTGAGGAGTACACTAGCGGTTACAATGAGCAGTTCTTC.

This clone has more than one count but fewer than ten. This sequence joins TRBV7-3 and TRBJ1-2; 7 bases are a match to TRBD1. V shed 2 bases, J shed 8 bases, and the junction held 8 bases outside the gene matches. CDR1 is SGHTA, CDR2 FQGTGA, per germline. This CDR3 comprises 14 residues. The CDR3 bases are TGTGCCAGCAGCTTAGGTTCAGGGGGGAACGGCTACACCTTC. Its protein is CASSLGSGGNGYTF. The variable domain in full, completed from reference TRBV7-3 and TRBJ1-2, reads GAGVSQTPSNKVTEKGKYVELRCDPISGHTALYWYRQSLGQGPEFLIYFQGTGAADDSGLPNDRFFAVRPEGSVSTLKIQRTERGDSAVYLCASSLGSGGNGYTFGSGTRLTVV.

The V call is TRBV7-3, the J call TRBJ2-5; D possibly corresponds to TRBD2 (5 bases). V was pared by 11 bases and J by 5 bases, with 15 bases between. CDR3 length equals 12 residues. CDR1 and CDR2 from the germline V gene are SGHTA and FQGTGA. The CDR3 sequence is CASGRVGETQYF. CDR3 DNA sequence: TGTGCCTCTGGGCGGGTCGGGGAGACCCAGTACTTC.

V and J are TRBV11-3 and TRBJ2-1; 10 nucleotides match TRBD2. Germline CDR1 reads SGHNT; CDR2 reads YENEEA. V shed 4 bases and J 7 bases; nucleotides not matched to a gene: 7. This CDR3 spans 15 amino acids. The CDR3 sequence: CASSSGTSAGNEQFF. CDR3 bases: TGTGCCAGCAGCTCCGGGACTAGCGCGGGGAATGAGCAGTTCTTC.

The chain uses TRBV4-1 and TRBJ2-7, with 8 nucleotides matching TRBD2. Trimming at V came to 3 bases and at J to 7 bases, leaving 5 bases not matched to a gene. Germline lookup yields CDR1 MGHRA and CDR2 YSYEKL. This CDR3 contains 13 residues. The CDR3 region has the DNA TGCGCCAGCAGCCAGGGACTAGGGAGGGAGCAGTACTTC. Translating it yields CASSQGLGREQYF.

CDR3: CASRADRAAGYTF. DNA for the CDR3: TGTGCCAGCAGAGCGGACAGGGCTGCTGGCTACACCTTC. The chain joins TRBV6-5 to TRBJ1-2; 8 nucleotides align to TRBD1. From germline, CDR1 is MNHEY and CDR2 SVGAGI. J gave up 7 bases and V 6 bases, and 7 bases lay outside the gene matches. The CDR3 extends over 13 amino acids.

The rearrangement links TRBV7-9 to TRBJ2-1, with D possibly being TRBD2 (5 bases). The V and J ends lost 2 bases and 7 bases respectively, with 6 bases between them. This CDR3 region has 12 residues. Germline-derived CDR1 and CDR2 are SEHNR and FQNEAQ (reference sequence). This CDR3 reads CASSLTRNEQFF. CDR3 DNA sequence: TGTGCCAGCAGCTTAACTAGGAATGAGCAGTTCTTC.